This TCR beta chain was sequenced during a study of blood T cells in healthy people across ages. Study details: Template switching captured about one barcoded beta molecule per two T cells.

Concerning this clonotype itself: Its specificity is unknown.

The CDR3 is 16 residues long. V shed 6 bases and J 7 bases; nucleotides not matched to a gene: 13. The germline V gene encodes CDR1 SGHTA and CDR2 FQGNSA. General study results and limits: Lack of knowledge of donor CMV status possibly confounded expanded clonotype changes.

Next came a second PCR, run for about 6 to 11 cycles, which used a sample-barcoded 5' primer along with a J-beta primer mix. Each CDR3 protein is one row after TCRdb ran MiXCR on the 5' RACE reads. The sample shows around 850,000 distinct CDR3 sequences, roughly 40% of them seen only once. Sequencing was performed on blood. The chain couples TRBV7-2 to TRBJ2-7, with 12 bases matching TRBD1. The sequence was collected from a man aged 18-30 years in good health. CDR3 coding DNA: TGTGCCAGCAGGAGGGACAGGGGGCTTGTATACAATGAGCAGTACTTC. It specifies CASRRDRGLVYNEQYF.